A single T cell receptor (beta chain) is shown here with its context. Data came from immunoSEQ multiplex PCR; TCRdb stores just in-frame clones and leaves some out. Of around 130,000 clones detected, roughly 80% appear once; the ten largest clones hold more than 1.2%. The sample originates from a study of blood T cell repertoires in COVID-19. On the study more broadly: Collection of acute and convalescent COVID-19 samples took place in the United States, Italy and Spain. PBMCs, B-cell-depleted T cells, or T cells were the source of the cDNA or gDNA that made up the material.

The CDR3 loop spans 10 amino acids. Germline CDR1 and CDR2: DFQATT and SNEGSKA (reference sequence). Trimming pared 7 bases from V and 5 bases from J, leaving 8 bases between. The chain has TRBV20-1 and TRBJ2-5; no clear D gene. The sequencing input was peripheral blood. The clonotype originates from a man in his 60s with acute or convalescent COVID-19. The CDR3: CSVEWETQYF. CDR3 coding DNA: TGCAGTGTGGAGTGGGAGACCCAGTACTTC.